This entry lists 9 T cell receptor beta chains sequenced from one sample in a study of cytomegalovirus exposure and HLA in healthy donors. Assay used: immunoSEQ multiplex PCR; TCRdb lists only in-frame clones, some missing. Of 38,000 or so clones in the sample, roughly 91% are singletons; the top ten hold around 3.4%. Input material: PBMCs. The receptors originated from a man aged 18 to 29 in good health and CMV-seronegative.

The chain combines TRBV11-2 with TRBJ1-2, with unresolved D. In germline, CDR1 is SGHAT, CDR2 FQNNGV. The ends were cut back, 3 bases at V and 2 bases at J, with 10 bases in the middle. This CDR3 contains 14 residues. CDR3 residues: CASSLFAGNYGYTF. The CDR3 bases are TGTGCCAGCAGCTTGTTTGCCGGGAACTATGGCTACACCTTC.

The rearrangement links TRBV20-1 to TRBJ1-1; D gene unclear. CDR3 length: 11 residues. Trimming shortened V by 3 bases and J by 6 bases, and 8 bases separated the two germline ends. Germline-derived CDR1 and CDR2 are DFQATT and SNEGSKA (reference sequence). As DNA, the CDR3 is TGCAGTGCTAGCCAGGAACCTGAAGCTTTCTTT. It encodes CSASQEPEAFF.

The V and J genes are TRBV27 and TRBJ2-6; weak D call: TRBD1 (5 bases). The length of the CDR3 is 17 residues. The germline V gene has CDR1 MNHEY and CDR2 SMNVEV (reference sequence). Trimming took 7 bases from V and 0 from J, leaving 16 bases between them. The CDR3 region is CASTNLDDSSGANVLTF. CDR3 DNA sequence: TGTGCCAGCACCAACCTCGACGACAGCTCTGGGGCCAACGTCCTGACTTTC.

The chain couples TRBV19 to TRBJ1-5; no clear D. Germline V CDR1 and CDR2: LNHDA, SQIVND (reference sequence). V was pared by 3 bases and J by 3 bases, with 9 bases between. This CDR3 has 14 residues. CDR3 protein: CASSIMEINQPQHF. As DNA, the CDR3 is TGTGCCAGTAGTATCATGGAGATCAATCAGCCCCAGCATTTT.

The rearrangement uses TRBV11-2 and TRBJ2-7, with a possible D match to TRBD2 (7 bases). The CDR3 runs 15 residues. The V gene lost 0 bases and the J gene lost 7 bases, with 16 bases spanning the gap. Germline V gene sequence: CDR1 SGHAT, CDR2 FQNNGV. The CDR3 DNA is TGTGCCAGCAGCTTAGATCGAGGGGGGGCAGGGGAGCAGTACTTC. As protein: CASSLDRGGAGEQYF.

The V call is TRBV21-1, the J call TRBJ2-3; the DNA was not used to check the table's D call, TRBD1. TRBV21-1 is annotated as a pseudogene. This CDR3 is 15 amino acids long. Here the CDR3 reads CASSKEGALPDTQYF. In nucleotides, the CDR3 is TGTGCCAGCAGCAAAGAGGGGGCCCTCCCAGATACGCAGTATTTT.

This clone was detected only a few times. V is TRBV4-1 and J is TRBJ1-4; tentative D call: TRBD1 (6 bases). The CDR3 is 16 amino acids. Between the trimmed V and J ends, which lost 2 bases and 3 bases, there was a span of 13 bases. Per the germline V gene, CDR1 is MGHRA and CDR2 is YSYEKL. This chain's CDR3 is CASSQPRQGPNEKLFF. DNA of the CDR3: TGCGCCAGCAGCCAACCCCGCCAGGGGCCTAATGAAAAACTGTTTTTT.

The chain links TRBV19 to TRBJ1-5; D call uncertain. CDR3 length: 16 residues. The V and J ends lost 1 base and 2 bases respectively, with 12 bases between them. CDR1 is LNHDA, CDR2 SQIVND, per germline (reference sequence). DNA of the CDR3: TGTGCCAGTAGTATAGTTTGGAGGGCTGGCAATCAGCCCCAGCATTTT. Translating it yields CASSIVWRAGNQPQHF. The full variable domain, in which reference TRBV19 and TRBJ1-5 provide the parts outside the CDR3, is DGGITQSPKYLFRKEGQNVTLSCEQNLNHDAMYWYRQDPGQGLRLIYYSQIVNDFQKGDIAEGYSVSREKKESFPLTVTSAQKNPTAFYLCASSIVWRAGNQPQHFGDGTRLSIL.

This chain links TRBV4-2 with TRBJ2-3, with 9 bases aligning to TRBD2. The CDR3 has 15 residues. Germline V gives CDR1 LGHNA, CDR2 YNFKEQ. Trimming removed 7 bases from V and 0 bases from J; junction bases left unmatched: 5. The DNA of the CDR3 is TGTGCCAGCATGCCTAGCGGGGAAAGCACAGATACGCAGTATTTT. Protein product: CASMPSGESTDTQYF.